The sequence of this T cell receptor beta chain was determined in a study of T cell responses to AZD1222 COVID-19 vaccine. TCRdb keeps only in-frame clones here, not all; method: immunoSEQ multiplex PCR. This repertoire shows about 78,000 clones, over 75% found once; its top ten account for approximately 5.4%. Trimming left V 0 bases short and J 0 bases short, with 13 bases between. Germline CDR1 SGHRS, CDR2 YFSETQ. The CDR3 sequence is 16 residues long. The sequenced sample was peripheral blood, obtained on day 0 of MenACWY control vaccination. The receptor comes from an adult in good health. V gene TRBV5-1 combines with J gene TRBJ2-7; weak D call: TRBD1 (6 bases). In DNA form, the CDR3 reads TGCGCCAGCAGCTTGGGAGGACAGCTAGCCTCCTACGAGCAGTACTTC. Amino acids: CASSLGGQLASYEQYF. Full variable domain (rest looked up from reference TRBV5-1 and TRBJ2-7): KAGVTQTPRYLIKTRGQQVTLSCSPISGHRSVSWYQQTPGQGLQFLFEYFSETQRNKGNFPGRFSGRQFSNSRSEMNVSTLELGDSALYLCASSLGGQLASYEQYFGPGTRLTVT.